A single sample gave rise to the 7 T cell receptor beta chains below, sequenced in a study of spatial heterogeneity in lung cancer. Broader study findings: Mutation tallies in tumors tracked expanded intratumoral alpha and beta TCR counts.

The time point denotes: sample taken at primary tumor resection. Their antigens are not known. TCRdb reprocessed the 5' RACE reads via MiXCR and lists one record per CDR3 protein. The top ten hold 7.5% to 10% of the sample, which has about 7,000 distinct CDR3 sequences, less than 15% seen once. This material consisted of lung tumor tissue, taken at surgery. The source is a male donor with early-stage non-small cell lung cancer.

Judged by abundance, this clonotype is medium-sized (0.01 to 0.1%). This chain joins TRBV10-1 and TRBJ2-2, with a tentative D call TRBD1 (7 bases). V lost 6 bases, J lost 0 bases, and 17 bases lay in between. Germline V gene sequence: CDR1 WNHNN, CDR2 SYGVQD (reference sequence). This CDR3 comprises 17 residues. The CDR3 region is CASRGGSGGANTGELFF. Written as DNA, the CDR3 is TGCGCCAGCAGAGGGGGGTCAGGGGGAGCGAACACCGGGGAGCTGTTTTTT.

By sample fraction, this clonotype is medium-sized (0.01 to 0.1%). The V gene is TRBV10-2, the J gene TRBJ2-4; D remains ambiguous. V was shortened by 0 bases and J by 8 bases, with 11 bases between the two germline ends. The CDR3 consists of 14 residues. The V gene's germline CDR1 is WSHSY and CDR2 SAAADI. CDR3 sequence reads: CASSESRGRHIQYF. CDR3 sequence (DNA): TGCGCCAGCAGTGAGTCGCGTGGTAGGCACATTCAGTACTTC.

This clonotype occurred many times. This chain links TRBV4-1 with TRBJ1-2; possible D gene TRBD1, 6 bases. V shed 2 bases and J shed 4 bases, with 17 bases lying between them. The CDR3 has 16 residues. Germline CDR1 MGHRA, CDR2 YSYEKL. CDR3 sequence reads: CASSQSFGGRGYGYTF. In nucleotides, the CDR3 is TGCGCCAGCAGCCAATCGTTTGGGGGCCGGGGCTATGGCTACACCTTC.

This clonotype counts as medium-sized (0.01 to 0.1%). The chain links TRBV3-1 to TRBJ1-1; D is uncertain. CDR1 is LGHDT, CDR2 YNNKEL, per germline (reference sequence). The CDR3 totals 14 residues. The germline V and J ends were trimmed by 2 bases and 0 bases, with 7 bases remaining between them. The DNA for the CDR3 is TGTGCCAGCAGCCAATTAAGCATGAACACTGAAGCTTTCTTT. This codes for CASSQLSMNTEAFF.

This clonotype showed up many times. The chain is built from TRBV5-1 and TRBJ1-5, with D hard to call. The V end was cut by 2 bases, the J end by 7 bases, with 10 bases between. Germline CDR1 is SGHRS and CDR2 is YFSETQ. CDR3 size: 13 residues. The CDR3 DNA is TGCGCCAGCAGCTTCTCGGGGTCCCAGCCCCAGCATTTT. This sequence encodes CASSFSGSQPQHF.

The chain carries TRBV24-1 and TRBJ2-3, with D unclear. CDR3 length: 13 residues. Germline CDR1 KGHDR, CDR2 SFDVKD. Trimming shortened V by 2 bases and J by 6 bases, and 8 bases separated the two germline ends. The DNA of the CDR3 is TGTGCCACCAGTGATTATCACTCCGATACGCAGTATTTT. It codes for CATSDYHSDTQYF.

This clonotype was seen ten or more times. The chain combines TRBV18 with TRBJ1-5; a weak D match, TRBD1 (5 bases). CDR3 size: 14 residues. The V end lost 4 bases, the J end lost 2 bases, and 9 bases lay between the germline ends. Per the germline V gene, CDR1 is KGHSH and CDR2 is LQKENI. The CDR3 sequence is CASSRGRGNQPQHF. In nucleotides, the CDR3 is TGTGCCAGCTCACGGGGCAGGGGCAATCAGCCCCAGCATTTT. The complete variable domain, with remaining parts taken from reference TRBV18 and TRBJ1-5, reads NAGVMQNPRHLVRRRGQEARLRCSPMKGHSHVYWYRQLPEEGLKFMVYLQKENIIDESGMPKERFSAEFPKEGPSILRIQQVVRGDSAAYFCASSRGRGNQPQHFGDGTRLSIL.